These 7 T cell receptor beta chains share one sample of origin, sequenced in a study of identical twins. TCRdb analysed the 5' RACE reads with MiXCR anew, one entry per CDR3 protein. In the table there are under 300,000 distinct CDR3 sequences, about 8.3% of which are singletons. The data also belong to a second study, concerning yellow fever vaccine responses in identical twins.

The source material was CD8+ T cells sorted from blood. Source of these receptors: a woman aged 18-29 years in good health.

This clonotype has ten or more counts. This chain joins TRBV5-5 and TRBJ2-7, with D unclear. Trimming stripped 3 bases from V and 4 bases from J, with 11 bases between. Germline-derived CDR1 and CDR2 are SGHKS and YYEKEE (reference sequence). The CDR3 has 13 residues. For the CDR3, the DNA is TGTGCCAGCAGCTCCCTAAGCGCTTACGAGCAGTACTTC. This gives the protein CASSSLSAYEQYF. Complete variable domain (other parts from reference TRBV5-5 and TRBJ2-7): DAGVTQSPTHLIKTRGQQVTLRCSPISGHKSVSWYQQVLGQGPQFIFQYYEKEERGRGNFPDRFSARQFPNYSSELNVNALLLGDSALYLCASSSLSAYEQYFGPGTRLTVT.

This clonotype was counted only a few times. The rearrangement links TRBV14 to TRBJ2-7; TRBD2 matches 7 bases. This CDR3 contains 13 residues. V lost 4 bases, J lost 4 bases, and 4 bases stayed unmatched. Germline values: CDR1 SGHDN, CDR2 FVKESK. The CDR3 is CASSPSLAYEQYF. The CDR3 DNA is TGTGCCAGCAGCCCCTCACTAGCGTACGAGCAGTACTTC.

This clonotype has just a few counts. The chain is built from TRBV27 and TRBJ2-1; the match to TRBD1 covers 10 bases. V was clipped by 5 bases and J by 6 bases; unmatched bases: 4. The germline gives CDR1 MNHEY, CDR2 SMNVEV (reference sequence). This CDR3 comprises 14 residues. In DNA form, the CDR3 reads TGTGCCAGCAGTCGGGACAGGGGTATCAATGAGCAGTTCTTC. Its protein is CASSRDRGINEQFF.

This clonotype was found a few times. The chain employs TRBV5-1 and TRBJ2-5; a possible D gene is TRBD2 (6 bases). This CDR3 spans 15 amino acids. The V gene lost 0 bases and the J gene lost 1 base, with 10 bases spanning the gap. Germline V gene lookup returns CDR1 SGHRS and CDR2 YFSETQ. The CDR3 protein is CASSLAQGLQETQYF. Here the CDR3 DNA reads TGCGCCAGCAGCTTGGCCCAGGGACTCCAAGAGACCCAGTACTTC.

In DNA, the CDR3 is TGTGCCAGCAGTGAGGGGGGGGGATACACAGATACGCAGTATTTT. Amino acids: CASSEGGGYTDTQYF. The rearrangement uses TRBV2 and TRBJ2-3; 7 bases agree with TRBD2. CDR3 length equals 15 residues. Trimming cost V 3 bases and J 2 bases; bases outside gene matches: 5. CDR1 SNHLY and CDR2 FYNNEI come from the germline V gene.

This clonotype was counted ten times or more. The chain has TRBV27 and TRBJ1-5; D unresolved. Trimming took 3 bases from V and 7 from J, leaving 10 bases between them. This CDR3 has 13 residues. The V gene's germline CDR1 is MNHEY and CDR2 SMNVEV (reference sequence). The CDR3, as DNA: TGTGCCAGCAGTTTTTCCTCCTCCCAGCCCCAGCATTTT. It translates to CASSFSSSQPQHF.

In its sample, this clonotype was seen many times. This chain connects TRBV4-1 to TRBJ2-7, with D unclear. Germline CDR1 and CDR2: MGHRA and YSYEKL. The CDR3 spans 16 residues. The V and J ends lost 0 bases and 0 bases respectively, with 12 bases between them. CDR3 sequence (DNA): TGCGCCAGCAGCCAAGAGGATGGCAGGTCCTCCTACGAGCAGTACTTC. Its protein is CASSQEDGRSSYEQYF.